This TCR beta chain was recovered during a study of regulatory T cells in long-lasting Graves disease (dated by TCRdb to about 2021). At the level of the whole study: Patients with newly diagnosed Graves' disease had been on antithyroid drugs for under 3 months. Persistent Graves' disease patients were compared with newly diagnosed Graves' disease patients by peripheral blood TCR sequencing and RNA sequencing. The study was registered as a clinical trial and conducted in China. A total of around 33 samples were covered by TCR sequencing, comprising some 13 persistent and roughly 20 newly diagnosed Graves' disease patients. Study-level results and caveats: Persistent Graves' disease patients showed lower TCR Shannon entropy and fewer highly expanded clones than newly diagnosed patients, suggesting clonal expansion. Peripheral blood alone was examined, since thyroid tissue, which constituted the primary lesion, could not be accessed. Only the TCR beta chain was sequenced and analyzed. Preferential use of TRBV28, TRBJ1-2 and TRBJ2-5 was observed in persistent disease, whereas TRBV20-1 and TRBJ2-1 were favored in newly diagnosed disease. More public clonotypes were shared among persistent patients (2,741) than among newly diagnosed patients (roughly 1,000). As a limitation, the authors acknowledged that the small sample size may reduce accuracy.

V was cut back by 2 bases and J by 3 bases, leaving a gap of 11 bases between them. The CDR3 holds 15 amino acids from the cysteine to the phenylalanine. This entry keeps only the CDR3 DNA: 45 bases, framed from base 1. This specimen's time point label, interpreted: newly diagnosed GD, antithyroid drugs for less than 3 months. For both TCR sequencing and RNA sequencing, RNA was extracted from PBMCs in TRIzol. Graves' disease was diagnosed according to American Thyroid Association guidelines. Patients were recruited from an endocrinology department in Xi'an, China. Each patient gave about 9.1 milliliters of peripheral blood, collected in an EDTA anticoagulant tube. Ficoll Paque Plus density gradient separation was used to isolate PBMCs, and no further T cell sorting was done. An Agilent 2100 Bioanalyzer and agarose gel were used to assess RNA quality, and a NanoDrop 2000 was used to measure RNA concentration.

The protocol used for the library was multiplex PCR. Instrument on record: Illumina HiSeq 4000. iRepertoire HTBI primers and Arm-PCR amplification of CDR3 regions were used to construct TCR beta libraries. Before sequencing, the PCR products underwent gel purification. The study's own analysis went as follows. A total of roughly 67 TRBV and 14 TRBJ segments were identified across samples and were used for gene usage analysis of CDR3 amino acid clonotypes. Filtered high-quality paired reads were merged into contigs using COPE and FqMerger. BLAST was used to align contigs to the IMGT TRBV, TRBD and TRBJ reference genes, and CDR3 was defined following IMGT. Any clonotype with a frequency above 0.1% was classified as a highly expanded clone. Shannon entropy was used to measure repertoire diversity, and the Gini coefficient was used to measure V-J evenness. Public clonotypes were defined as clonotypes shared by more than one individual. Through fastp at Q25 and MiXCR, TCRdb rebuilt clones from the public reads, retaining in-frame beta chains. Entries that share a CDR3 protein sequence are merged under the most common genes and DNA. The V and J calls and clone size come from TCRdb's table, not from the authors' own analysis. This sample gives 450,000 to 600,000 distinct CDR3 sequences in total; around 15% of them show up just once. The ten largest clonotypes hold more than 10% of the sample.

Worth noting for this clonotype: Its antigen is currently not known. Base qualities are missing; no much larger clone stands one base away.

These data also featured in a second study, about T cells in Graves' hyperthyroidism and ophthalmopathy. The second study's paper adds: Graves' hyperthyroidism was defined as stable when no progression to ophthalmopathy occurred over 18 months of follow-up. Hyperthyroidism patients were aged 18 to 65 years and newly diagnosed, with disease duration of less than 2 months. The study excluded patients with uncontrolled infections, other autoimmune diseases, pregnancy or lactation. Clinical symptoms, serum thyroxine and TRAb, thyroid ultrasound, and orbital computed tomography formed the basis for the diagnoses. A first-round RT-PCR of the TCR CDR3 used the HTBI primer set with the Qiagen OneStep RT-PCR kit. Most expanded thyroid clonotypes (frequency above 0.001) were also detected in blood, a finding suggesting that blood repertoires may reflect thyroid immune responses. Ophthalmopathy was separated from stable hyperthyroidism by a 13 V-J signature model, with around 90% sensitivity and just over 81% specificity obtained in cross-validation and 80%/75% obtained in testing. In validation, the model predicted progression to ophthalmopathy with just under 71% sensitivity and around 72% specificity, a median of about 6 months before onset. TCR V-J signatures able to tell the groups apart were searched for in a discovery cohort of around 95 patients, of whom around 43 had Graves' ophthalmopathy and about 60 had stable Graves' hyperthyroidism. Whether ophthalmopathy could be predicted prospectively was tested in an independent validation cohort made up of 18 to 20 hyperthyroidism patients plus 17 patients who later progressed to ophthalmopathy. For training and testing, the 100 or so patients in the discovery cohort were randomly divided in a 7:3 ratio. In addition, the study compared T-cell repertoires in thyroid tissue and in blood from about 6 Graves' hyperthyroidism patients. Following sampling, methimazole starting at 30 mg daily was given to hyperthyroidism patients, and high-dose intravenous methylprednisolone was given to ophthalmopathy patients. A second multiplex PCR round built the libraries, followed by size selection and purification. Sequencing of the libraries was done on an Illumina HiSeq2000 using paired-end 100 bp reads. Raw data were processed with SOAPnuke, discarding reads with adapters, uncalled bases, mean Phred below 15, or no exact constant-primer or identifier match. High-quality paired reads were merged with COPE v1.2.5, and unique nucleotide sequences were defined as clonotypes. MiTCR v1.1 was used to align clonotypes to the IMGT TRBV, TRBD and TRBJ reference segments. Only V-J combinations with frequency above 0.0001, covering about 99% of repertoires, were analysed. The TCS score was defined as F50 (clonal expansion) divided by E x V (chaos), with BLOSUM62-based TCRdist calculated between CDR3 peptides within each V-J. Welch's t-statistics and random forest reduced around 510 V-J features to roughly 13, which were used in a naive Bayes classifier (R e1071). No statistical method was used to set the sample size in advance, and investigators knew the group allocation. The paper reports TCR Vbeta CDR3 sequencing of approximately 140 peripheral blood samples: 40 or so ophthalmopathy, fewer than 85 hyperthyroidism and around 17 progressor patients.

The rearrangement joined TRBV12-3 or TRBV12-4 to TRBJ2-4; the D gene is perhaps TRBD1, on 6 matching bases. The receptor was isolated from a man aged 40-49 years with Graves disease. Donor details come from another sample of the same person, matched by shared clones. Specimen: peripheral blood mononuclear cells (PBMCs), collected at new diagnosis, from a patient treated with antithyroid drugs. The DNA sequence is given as TGTGCCAGCAGTTTATCAGGGGTTTACAAAAACATTCAGTACTTC. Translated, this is CASSLSGVYKNIQYF.